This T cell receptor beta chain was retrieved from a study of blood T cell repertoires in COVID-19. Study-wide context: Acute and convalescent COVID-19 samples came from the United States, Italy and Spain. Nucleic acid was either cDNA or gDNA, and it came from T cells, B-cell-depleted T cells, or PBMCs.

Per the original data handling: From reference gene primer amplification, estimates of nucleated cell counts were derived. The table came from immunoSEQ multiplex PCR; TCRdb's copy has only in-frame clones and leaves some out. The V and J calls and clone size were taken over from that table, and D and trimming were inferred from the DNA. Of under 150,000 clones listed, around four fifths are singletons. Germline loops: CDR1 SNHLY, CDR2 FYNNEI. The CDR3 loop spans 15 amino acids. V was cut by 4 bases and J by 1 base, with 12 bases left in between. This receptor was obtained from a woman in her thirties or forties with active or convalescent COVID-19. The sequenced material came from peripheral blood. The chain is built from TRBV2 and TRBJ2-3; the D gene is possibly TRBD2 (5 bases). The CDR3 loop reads CASSGGRPRTDTQYF. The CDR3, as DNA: TGTGCCAGCAGTGGAGGGAGACCCCGCACAGATACGCAGTATTTT. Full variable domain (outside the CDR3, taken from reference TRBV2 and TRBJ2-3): EPEVTQTPSHQVTQMGQEVILRCVPISNHLYFYWYRQILGQKVEFLVSFYNNEISEKSEIFDDQFSVERPDGSNFTLKIRSTKLEDSAMYFCASSGGRPRTDTQYFGPGTRLTVL.